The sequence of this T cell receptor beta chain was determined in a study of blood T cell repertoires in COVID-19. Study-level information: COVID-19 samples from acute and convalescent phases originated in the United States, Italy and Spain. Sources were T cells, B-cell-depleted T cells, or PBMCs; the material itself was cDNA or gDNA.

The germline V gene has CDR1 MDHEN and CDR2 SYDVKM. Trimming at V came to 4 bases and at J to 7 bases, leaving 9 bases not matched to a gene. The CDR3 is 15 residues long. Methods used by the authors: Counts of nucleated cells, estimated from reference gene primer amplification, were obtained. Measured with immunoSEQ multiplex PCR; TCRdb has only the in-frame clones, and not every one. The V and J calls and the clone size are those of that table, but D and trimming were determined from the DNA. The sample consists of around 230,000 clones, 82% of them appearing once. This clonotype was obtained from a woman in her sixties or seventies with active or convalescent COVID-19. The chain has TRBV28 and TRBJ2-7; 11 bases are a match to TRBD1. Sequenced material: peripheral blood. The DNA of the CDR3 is TGTGCCAGCAGTTCCCCCGGGACAGGGGGTGGAGAGCAGTACTTC. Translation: CASSSPGTGGGEQYF.